The sequence of this T cell receptor (beta chain) was determined in a study of blood T cell repertoires in COVID-19. At the level of the study: Samples representing acute and convalescent COVID-19 were sourced from the United States, Italy and Spain. T cells, B-cell-depleted T cells, or PBMCs provided the cDNA or gDNA that served as material.

This table comes from immunoSEQ multiplex PCR, and its TCRdb copy is limited to in-frame clones, with some not included. The top ten hold roughly 10% of the sample, which has some 230,000 clones, approximately 86% seen once. Per germline, CDR1 MGHRA and CDR2 YSYEKL. The CDR3 has 15 amino acids. V was cut by 0 bases and J by 0 bases, with 7 bases left in between. The V gene is TRBV4-1, the J gene TRBJ2-3; TRBD2 is a possible D gene (5 bases). The sequence was obtained from a woman in her forties or fifties with COVID-19, enrolled during active disease. The source material was peripheral blood. CDR3 protein: CASSQDEGSTDTQYF. The CDR3 DNA reads TGCGCCAGCAGCCAAGATGAGGGTAGCACAGATACGCAGTATTTT.